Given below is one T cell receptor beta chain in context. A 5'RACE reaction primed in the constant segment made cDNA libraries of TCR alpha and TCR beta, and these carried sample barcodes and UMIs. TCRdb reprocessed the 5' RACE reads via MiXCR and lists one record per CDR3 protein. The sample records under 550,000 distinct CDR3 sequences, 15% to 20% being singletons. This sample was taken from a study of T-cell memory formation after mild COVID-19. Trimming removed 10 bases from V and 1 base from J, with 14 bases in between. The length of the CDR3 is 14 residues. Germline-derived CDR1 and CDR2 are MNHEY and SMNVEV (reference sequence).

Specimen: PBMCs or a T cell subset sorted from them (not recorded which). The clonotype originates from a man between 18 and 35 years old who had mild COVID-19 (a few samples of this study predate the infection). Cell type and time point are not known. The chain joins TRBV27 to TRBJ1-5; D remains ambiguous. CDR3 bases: TGTGCCACCATCGGATCGGGAAGCAATCAGCCCCAGCATTTT. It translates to CATIGSGSNQPQHF.